This T cell receptor (beta chain) was identified in a study of regulatory T cells in long-lasting Graves disease (dated by TCRdb to the early 2020s). About the study as a whole: Persistent Graves' disease was defined as persistently positive TSH receptor autoantibodies together with antithyroid drug treatment for over 5 years. Peripheral blood TCR sequencing and RNA sequencing compared persistent Graves' disease patients with newly diagnosed Graves' disease patients. The study was conducted in China and was registered as a clinical trial. A total of 35 or so samples were covered by TCR sequencing, comprising approximately 13 persistent and around 20 newly diagnosed Graves' disease patients. Antithyroid drugs had been taken for about 10.3 years on average by persistent Graves' disease patients in the clinical cohort. What the study reported, not specific to this receptor: Compared with newly diagnosed patients, patients with persistent Graves' disease had lower TCR Shannon entropy and fewer highly expanded clones, which suggests clonal expansion. Only peripheral blood was studied, because thyroid tissue, the primary lesion, was inaccessible. Sequencing and analysis were limited to the TCR beta chain. A larger number of public clonotypes was shared among persistent patients (around 2,500) than among newly diagnosed patients (about 990). Persistent disease showed preferential use of TRBV28, TRBJ1-2 and TRBJ2-5, whereas newly diagnosed disease favored TRBV20-1 and TRBJ2-1. As a limitation, the authors acknowledged that the small sample size may reduce accuracy.

The CDR3 goes from the cysteine to the phenylalanine over 14 residues. Just CDR3 DNA is preserved here, 42 bases in frame from base 1. The germline V gene yields MNHNS for CDR1 and SASEGT for CDR2. The V end loses 3 bases and the J end loses 5 bases, and a stretch of 14 bases separates them. Only a few counts were recorded for this clonotype. No antigen is known for it. Qualities for individual bases were not recorded, and no much larger clone is one base off. Preparation of the library involved multiplex PCR. Sequenced on an Illumina HiSeq 4000. To build TCR beta libraries, CDR3 regions were amplified by Arm-PCR using iRepertoire HTBI primers. Before sequencing, the PCR products went through gel purification. The published analysis was carried out like this. A total of fewer than 65 TRBV and under 15 TRBJ segments were identified across samples and were used for gene usage analysis of CDR3 amino acid clonotypes. COPE and FqMerger were used to merge the filtered high-quality paired reads into contigs. BLAST was used to align contigs to IMGT TRBV, TRBD and TRBJ reference genes, and CDR3 was defined according to IMGT. Highly expanded clones were defined as clonotypes with a frequency above 0.1%. Shannon entropy was used to measure repertoire diversity, and the Gini coefficient was used to measure V-J evenness. A clonotype was considered public if more than one individual shared it. TCRdb reprocessing: public reads trimmed at Q25 with fastp, clones called with MiXCR, in-frame beta chains kept. Each CDR3 protein gets just one entry, which takes the most common genes and DNA from the rows behind it. In this record, the V and J calls reflect TCRdb's handling and not the investigators' own analysis. The sample table holds about 340,000 distinct CDR3 sequences, of which about 19% were seen once. The ten largest clones take up 25% to 30% of the sample.

According to the study, the label for this sample's time point signals: persistent/refractory GD, antithyroid drugs over 5 years with positive TRAb. For both TCR sequencing and RNA sequencing, RNA was extracted from PBMCs in TRIzol. The diagnosis of Graves' disease followed American Thyroid Association guidelines. The patients came from an endocrinology department in Xi'an, China. Each patient gave approximately 9.7 milliliters of peripheral blood, collected in an EDTA anticoagulant tube. Ficoll Paque Plus density gradient separation was used to isolate PBMCs, and no further T cell sorting was performed. An Agilent 2100 Bioanalyzer and agarose gel were used to assess RNA quality, and a NanoDrop 2000 was used to measure RNA concentration.

Sequenced material: peripheral blood mononuclear cells (PBMCs), taken when the disease was refractory, from a patient treated with antithyroid drugs. The clonotype originates from a female donor with Graves disease. Recombination linked TRBV6-1 to TRBJ2-7; the D gene is possibly TRBD1 or TRBD2, each agreeing over 5 bases. The CDR3 in this case is CASSEYGTDDEQYF. The DNA sequence follows: TGTGCCAGCAGTGAGTATGGGACGGACGACGAGCAGTACTTC.